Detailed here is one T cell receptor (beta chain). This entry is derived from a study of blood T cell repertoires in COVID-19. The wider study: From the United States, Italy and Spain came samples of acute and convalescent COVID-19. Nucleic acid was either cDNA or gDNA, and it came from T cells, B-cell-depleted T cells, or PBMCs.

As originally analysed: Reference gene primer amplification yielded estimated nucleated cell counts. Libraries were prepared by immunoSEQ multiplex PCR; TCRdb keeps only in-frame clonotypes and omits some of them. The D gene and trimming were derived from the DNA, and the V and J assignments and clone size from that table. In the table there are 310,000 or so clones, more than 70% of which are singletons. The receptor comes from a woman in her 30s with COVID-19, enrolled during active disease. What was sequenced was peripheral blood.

CDR3 amino acids: CASTPPGRTEAFF. DNA for the CDR3: TGTGCCAGCACCCCACCAGGGCGGACTGAAGCTTTCTTT. This rearrangement joins TRBV28 to TRBJ1-1; perhaps TRBD1 as D (5 bases). V lost 7 bases and J lost 5, with 14 bases in between. Looked up from germline, CDR1 is MDHEN and CDR2 is SYDVKM. The CDR3 spans 13 residues.